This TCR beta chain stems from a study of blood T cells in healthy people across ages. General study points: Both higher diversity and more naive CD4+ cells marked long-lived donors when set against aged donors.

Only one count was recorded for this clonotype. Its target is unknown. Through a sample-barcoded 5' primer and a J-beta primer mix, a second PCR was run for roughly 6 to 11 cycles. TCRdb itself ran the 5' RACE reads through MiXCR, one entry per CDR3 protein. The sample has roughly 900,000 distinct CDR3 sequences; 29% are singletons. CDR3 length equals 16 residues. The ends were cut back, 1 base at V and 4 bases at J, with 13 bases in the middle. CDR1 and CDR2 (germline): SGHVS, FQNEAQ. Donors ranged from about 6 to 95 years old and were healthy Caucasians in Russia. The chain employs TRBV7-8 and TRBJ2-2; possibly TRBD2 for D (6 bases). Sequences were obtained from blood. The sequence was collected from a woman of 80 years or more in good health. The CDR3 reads CASSLDRLASTGELFF. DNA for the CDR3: TGTGCCAGCAGCTTAGATCGCCTAGCGAGCACCGGGGAGCTGTTTTTT. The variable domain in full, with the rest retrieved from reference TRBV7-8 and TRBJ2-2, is GAGVSQSPRYKVAKRGQDVALRCDPISGHVSLFWYQQALGQGPEFLTYFQNEAQLDKSGLPSDRFFAERPEGSVSTLKIQRTQQEDSAVYLCASSLDRLASTGELFFGEGSRLTVL.